Following are 23 T cell receptor beta chains from one sample sequenced in a study of shared clonotypes between healthy human individuals (dated by TCRdb to 2020 to 2021). Preparation of the library involved the immunoSEQ multiplex PCR assay. In its TCRdb copy, this immuneACCESS table keeps in-frame sequences only and misses some clones. Where compared with another copy, unresolved V genes explain less than half of these, and the others have no known cause. In this sample the table shows millions of clones, over 85% of which occur a single time. The ten top clones hold roughly 1% of the sample. CD8 naive samples consisted of CD45RO-negative cells that were positively selected for CCR7, yielding a CD45RA+CCR7+ population without TemRA cells. Sample: naive CD8+ T cells sorted from blood. The sample's cell subset or site, from its label and the paper: CD45RA+CCR7+. All receptors derive from a man aged 18 to 35 in good health.

The chain recombines TRBV5-5 with TRBJ2-7; unclear D gene. V lost 2 bases and J lost 2, with 11 bases in between. Germline V gene sequence: CDR1 SGHKS, CDR2 YYEKEE (reference sequence). The CDR3 contains 14 residues. CDR3 bases: TGTGCCAGCAGCTTCACGGCAGCTGCCTACGAGCAGTACTTC. Its protein product is CASSFTAAAYEQYF.

The chain has TRBV5-4 and TRBJ1-2, with a possible D match to TRBD1 (6 bases). This CDR3 region has 16 residues. Trimming cost V 6 bases and J 8 bases, with 26 bases left between them. Germline lookup yields CDR1 SGHNT and CDR2 YYREEE (reference sequence). CDR3 coding DNA: TGTGCCAGCACCCCCGATACCGGTCTTTGGGGACAAGGCTACACCTTC. This sequence encodes CASTPDTGLWGQGYTF. The variable domain in full, with the rest retrieved from reference TRBV5-4 and TRBJ1-2, is ETGVTQSPTHLIKTRGQQVTLRCSSQSGHNTVSWYQQALGQGPQFIFQYYREEENGRGNFPPRFSGLQFPNYSSELNVNALELDDSALYLCASTPDTGLWGQGYTFGSGTRLTVV.

The chain combines TRBV5-1 with TRBJ2-2; D not resolved. CDR1 and CDR2 (germline): SGHRS, YFSETQ. The V and J ends lost 0 bases and 7 bases respectively, with 13 bases between them. This CDR3 has 15 residues. CDR3: CASSLASVSGGELFF. The CDR3 DNA reads TGCGCCAGCAGCTTGGCATCCGTGTCGGGCGGGGAGCTGTTTTTT.

Concerning this clone itself: This sample also contains other DNA sequences that code for the same CDR3. J is TRBJ2-7 and V is TRBV27, with no clear D. Between the trimmed V and J ends, which lost 5 bases and 3 bases, there was a span of 11 bases. This CDR3 has 13 residues. Germline CDR1 MNHEY, CDR2 SMNVEV (reference sequence). The CDR3 loop reads CASSLGPGYEQYF. CDR3 sequence (DNA): TGTGCCAGCAGTCTCGGACCCGGCTACGAGCAGTACTTC.

V is TRBV4-1 and J is TRBJ2-7; a weak D match, TRBD1 (5 bases). CDR1 is MGHRA and CDR2 is YSYEKL in the germline V gene. The CDR3 runs to 17 residues. V was trimmed by 6 bases and J by 3 bases, leaving 24 bases between them. The DNA for the CDR3 is TGCGCCAGCAGTGCCCTAGGAACCGGACACGATTACTACGAGCAGTACTTC. Its protein is CASSALGTGHDYYEQYF.

This chain connects TRBV21-1 to TRBJ1-5; TRBD1, the table's D call, lacks a check against the DNA. TRBV21-1 is labeled a pseudogene. The CDR3 is made up of 18 amino acids. The CDR3 bases are TGTGCCAGCAGCTCTCACCGGGACAGGGGGCCTAGCAATCAGCCCCAGCATTTT. It yields the protein CASSSHRDRGPSNQPQHF.

The V and J genes are TRBV7-2 and TRBJ2-3, with a possible D match to TRBD2 (5 bases). The V end lost 2 bases, the J end lost 0 bases, and 12 bases lay between the germline ends. This CDR3 has 16 residues. CDR1 and CDR2 (germline): SGHTA, FQGNSA. The CDR3 sequence: CASSLIRGLSTDTQYF. Written as DNA, the CDR3 is TGTGCCAGCAGCTTAATACGGGGTCTAAGCACAGATACGCAGTATTTT.

V gene TRBV27 combines with J gene TRBJ2-7; perhaps D is TRBD1 or TRBD2 (5 bases each). Trimming removed 5 bases from V and 4 bases from J, with 15 bases in between. In germline, CDR1 is MNHEY, CDR2 SMNVEV (reference sequence). CDR3 length: 14 residues. The CDR3 bases are TGTGCCAGCAGTACCGGGCCGAGGGGATACGAGCAGTACTTC. It codes for CASSTGPRGYEQYF.

A word on this clone: This CDR3 is also generated by other DNA sequences in the sample. The J gene is TRBJ2-5, the V gene TRBV7-9; D gene uncertain. The length of the CDR3 is 13 residues. V gave up 0 bases and J gave up 2 bases, with 4 bases separating them. CDR1 and CDR2 (germline): SEHNR, FQNEAQ (reference sequence). CDR3 sequence: CASSLALQETQYF. The CDR3 bases are TGTGCCAGCAGCTTAGCACTGCAAGAGACCCAGTACTTC.

A remark on this clone: The sample has other DNA sequences that encode this CDR3 too. V usage is TRBV4-1 and J usage is TRBJ2-7; 8 bases match TRBD1. V was clipped by 0 bases and J by 2 bases; unmatched bases: 6. The CDR3 totals 16 residues. Germline loops: CDR1 MGHRA, CDR2 YSYEKL. This chain's CDR3 is CASSQDPGTGAYEQYF. The CDR3 nucleotides are TGCGCCAGCAGCCAAGACCCCGGGACAGGAGCCTACGAGCAGTACTTC.

The chain has TRBV12-5 and TRBJ1-2; D uncertain. The V gene's germline CDR1 is LGHNT and CDR2 FRNRAP. This CDR3 comprises 13 residues. V was clipped by 6 bases and J by 4 bases, with 12 bases between them. CDR3 sequence: CASGDGPSYGYTF. The CDR3 nucleotides read TGTGCTAGTGGCGATGGACCCTCCTATGGCTACACCTTC.

Concerning this clone: The same CDR3 arises from other DNA sequences in this sample as well. This chain connects TRBV4-1 to TRBJ2-7, with 9 bases that match TRBD1. J lost 3 bases, V lost 4 bases, and 4 bases had no gene match. The CDR3 is made up of 14 amino acids. Germline-derived CDR1 and CDR2 are MGHRA and YSYEKL. CDR3: CASSLGQGGYEQYF. CDR3 DNA sequence: TGCGCCAGCAGCCTGGGACAGGGAGGCTACGAGCAGTACTTC.

The J gene is TRBJ2-7, the V gene TRBV2; D not resolved. In germline, CDR1 is SNHLY, CDR2 FYNNEI. The ends were cut back, 1 base at V and 2 bases at J, with 6 bases in the middle. CDR3 size: 13 residues. The CDR3 is CASSEGMPYEQYF. In DNA, the CDR3 is TGTGCCAGCAGTGAAGGTATGCCCTACGAGCAGTACTTC.

The chain carries TRBV5-1 and TRBJ2-7; 7 bases map to TRBD1. CDR3 length: 15 residues. The germline V gene has CDR1 SGHRS and CDR2 YFSETQ. V gave up 0 bases and J gave up 5 bases; unmatched junction bases: 8. The DNA for the CDR3 is TGCGCCAGCAGCTTGGCGTCAGGGGGTTTCCACGAGCAGTACTTC. Protein sequence: CASSLASGGFHEQYF.

The V gene is TRBV6-5, the J gene TRBJ1-6, with D possibly matching TRBD1 (5 bases). V gave up 2 bases and J gave up 12 bases, with 14 bases separating them. In germline, CDR1 is MNHEY, CDR2 SVGAGI. The CDR3 is 14 residues long. The CDR3 bases are TGTGCCAGCAGTTACGCGGGGCTTGCCGAACCCCTCCACTTT. Translating gives CASSYAGLAEPLHF.

The rearrangement links TRBV10-3 to TRBJ2-5, with D perhaps given as TRBD1 or TRBD2 (6 bases each). V was trimmed by 3 bases and J by 3 bases, leaving 14 bases between them. The CDR3 is 15 amino acids. Germline V CDR1 and CDR2: ENHRY, SYGVKD. This CDR3 is CAISERGALKETQYF. The CDR3 DNA sequence: TGTGCCATCAGTGAAAGGGGGGCCCTAAAAGAGACCCAGTACTTC.

The chain links TRBV29-1 to TRBJ2-1, with 7 bases fitting TRBD2. Germline lookup yields CDR1 SQVTM and CDR2 ANQGSEA. The CDR3 extends over 14 amino acids. Trimming at V came to 6 bases and at J to 3 bases, leaving 8 bases not matched to a gene. The CDR3 here is CSVLGTKYYNEQFF. CDR3 coding DNA: TGCAGCGTCCTGGGGACTAAGTACTACAATGAGCAGTTCTTC.

The chain recombines TRBV27 with TRBJ1-5; D remains ambiguous. V gave up 5 bases and J gave up 4 bases, with 6 bases separating them. The CDR3 is 12 amino acids. CDR1 and CDR2 from the germline V gene are MNHEY and SMNVEV (reference sequence). This CDR3 is CASSRVNQPQHF. DNA for the CDR3: TGTGCCAGCAGTCGGGTTAATCAGCCCCAGCATTTT.

The chain has TRBV7-6 and TRBJ1-1, with D possibly TRBD1 on 5 matching bases. This CDR3 is 15 amino acids long. The V end was cut by 5 bases, the J end by 5 bases, with 18 bases between. The germline CDR1 and CDR2 sequences are SGHVS and FNYEAQ. CDR3 amino acids: CASSPRGERGTEAFF. In DNA form, the CDR3 reads TGTGCCAGCAGCCCCCGGGGGGAGAGGGGAACTGAAGCTTTCTTT. The full variable domain, with the rest looked up from reference TRBV7-6 and TRBJ1-1, is GAGVSQSPRYKVTKRGQDVALRCDPISGHVSLYWYRQALGQGPEFLTYFNYEAQQDKSGLPNDRFSAERPEGSISTLTIQRTEQRDSAMYRCASSPRGERGTEAFFGQGTRLTVV.

The chain uses TRBV13 and TRBJ2-1; TRBD2 matches at 7 bases. V was clipped by 5 bases and J by 7 bases; unmatched bases: 5. CDR1 PRHDT and CDR2 FYEKMQ come from the germline V gene (reference sequence). There are 13 residues in the CDR3. The CDR3 is CASSLERGNEQFF. The DNA for the CDR3 is TGTGCCAGCAGCCTCGAGCGGGGAAATGAGCAGTTCTTC. Together with reference TRBV13 and TRBJ2-1, the CDR3 gives the full variable domain: AAGVIQSPRHLIKEKRETATLKCYPIPRHDTVYWYQQGPGQDPQFLISFYEKMQSDKGSIPDRFSAQQFSDYHSELNMSSLELGDSALYFCASSLERGNEQFFGPGTRLTVL.

This sequence joins TRBV28 and TRBJ1-4; D not resolved. CDR1 and CDR2 (germline): MDHEN, SYDVKM. CDR3 length: 13 amino acids. The V gene lost 5 bases and the J gene lost 8 bases, with 12 bases spanning the gap. The DNA for the CDR3 is TGTGCCAGCAGTGAAGACCTGGGGGAAAAACTGTTTTTT. It yields the protein CASSEDLGEKLFF.

The V and J genes are TRBV5-4 and TRBJ2-5; TRBD2 matches 13 bases. This CDR3 has 15 amino acids. Trimming at V came to 4 bases and at J to 3 bases, leaving 3 bases not matched to a gene. The V gene's germline CDR1 is SGHNT and CDR2 YYREEE (reference sequence). CDR3 coding DNA: TGTGCCAGCAGCCTGGGACTAGCGGGGAAAGAGACCCAGTACTTC. Encoded protein: CASSLGLAGKETQYF.

The rearrangement joins TRBV6-5 to TRBJ2-7; D not certain. The CDR3 has 14 amino acids. Per germline, CDR1 MNHEY and CDR2 SVGAGI. V gave up 2 bases and J gave up 3 bases, with 11 bases separating them. The chain's CDR3 is CASSYDLEYYEQYF. CDR3 sequence (DNA): TGTGCCAGCAGTTACGACTTGGAGTACTACGAGCAGTACTTC.